This is a list of T cell receptor beta chains from one sample in a study of T cell responses to AZD1222 COVID-19 vaccine. Assay used: immunoSEQ multiplex PCR; TCRdb lists only in-frame clones, some missing. The sample lists over 50,000 clones, roughly 90% seen once, with roughly 15% in the top ten. The sample here was peripheral blood, taken 28 days after the second AZD1222 dose. These receptors all come from an adult who received the AZD1222 COVID-19 vaccine. Each CDR3 is given with its conserved first and last residue.

V gene,J gene,CDR3 protein
TRBV7-2,TRBJ1-2,CASSTGPWYGYTF
TRBV5-1,TRBJ1-6,CASSRQETGSYNSPLHF
TRBV19,TRBJ2-1,CASSIGQERYQEQFF
TRBV18,TRBJ1-5,CASSIGASQPQHF
TRBV28,TRBJ2-1,CASSSTDRRTNEQFF
TRBV5-6,TRBJ1-5,CASSPGPAGNQPQHF
TRBV28,TRBJ1-1,CASSLGQGAAFF
TRBV6-5,TRBJ1-4,CASSYRGGGEKLFF
TRBV19,TRBJ2-3,CASKEGGTSTDTQYF
TRBV6-5,TRBJ1-6,CASSYPASSYNSPLHF
TRBV4-1,TRBJ2-1,CASSQSGTSDYNEQFF
TRBV6-5,TRBJ1-1,CASNHQEGMNTEAFF
TRBV7-9,TRBJ2-7,CASSWGQGMEQYF
TRBV7-2,TRBJ1-2,CASSSTNMGGTTYGYTF
TRBV4-3,TRBJ1-2,CASSQVHENYGYTF
TRBV25-1,TRBJ2-1,CASSPTQSSYNEQFF
TRBV28,TRBJ1-6,CASNTRDRGYNSPLHF
TRBV5-1,TRBJ1-1,CASSLSGTGNTEAFF
TRBV5-1,TRBJ1-1,CASSFQGVNTEAFF
TRBV3-1/TRBV3-2,TRBJ2-7,CASSQEGGFDEQYF
TRBV3-1/TRBV3-2,TRBJ2-7,CASSQVPGNYEQYF
TRBV3-1/TRBV3-2,TRBJ2-1,CASSLSGEQFF
TRBV19,TRBJ2-3,CASRRALGGVADTQYF
TRBV19,TRBJ1-2,CASSIDGSGIGGYTF
TRBV11-3,TRBJ2-1,CASSSGLAGPYNEQFF
TRBV4-1,TRBJ2-7,CASSQVSAPGDSSYEQYF
TRBV25-1,TRBJ2-1,CASNIGSSYNEQFF
TRBV5-4,TRBJ2-2,CASSLEGVVDTGELFF
TRBV25-1,TRBJ1-2,CASMGRENDGYTF
TRBV9,TRBJ2-1,CASSVGLAGGPRVYNEQFF
TRBV11-3,TRBJ2-3,CASSPSGGPHGTDTQYF
TRBV24-1,TRBJ2-1,CATSEGGRRYNEQFF
TRBV7-9,TRBJ1-4,CASSLRTGGNEKLFF
TRBV28,TRBJ1-2,CASSSEIYGYTF
TRBV2,TRBJ2-3,CASRGSGRHVDTQYF
TRBV19,TRBJ1-1,CASSSAGGEAFF
TRBV24-1,TRBJ1-5,CATSGQGLSNQPQHF
TRBV4-1,TRBJ1-2,CASSPTTGTGGYTF
TRBV5-6,TRBJ1-1,CASSFYYSGTAEAFF
TRBV4-1,TRBJ2-3,CASSQVIAGLSTDTQYF
TRBV27,TRBJ2-7,CASSAEGQGAFEQYF
TRBV21-1,TRBJ2-1,CASSKGGQGQYMDNEQFF
TRBV30,TRBJ1-2,CAWSPGGGYTF
TRBV11-2,TRBJ1-1,CASSPEPRGAGFEAFF
TRBV5-4,TRBJ1-2,CASSPKQAVYGYTF
TRBV19,TRBJ2-3,CASSRPQTDTQYF
TRBV19,TRBJ1-2,CASTLYRDRSYGYTF
TRBV13,TRBJ2-5,CASSLGRVSETQYF
TRBV7-9,TRBJ1-2,CASSLTNNYGYTF
TRBV5-5,TRBJ1-2,CASKPGQPNYDYTF